This is a list of T cell receptor beta chains from one sample in a study of CD8 T cells in ankylosing spondylitis. TCRdb processed the 5' RACE reads anew with MiXCR; each CDR3 protein has one entry. This repertoire shows a few hundred thousand distinct CDR3 sequences, about 18% found once; its top ten account for around 30%. The specimen was blood, either unsorted or a sorted T cell fraction (not recorded which). Receptors were obtained from a male donor with ankylosing spondylitis or in good health (not recorded which). Each CDR3 is given with its conserved first and last residue. The D gene is left open where the match is weak. Part of the rows lack a size; the others show once, few, many or a class for expanded clones.

V gene: TRBV15
J gene: TRBJ2-1
D gene: -
clone size: -
CDR3 DNA: TGTGCCACCAGCAGAGAAGGGTCCTACAATGAGCAGTTCTTC
CDR3 protein: CATSREGSYNEQFF

V gene: TRBV4-2
J gene: TRBJ1-4
D gene: -
clone size: few
CDR3 DNA: TGTGCCAGCAGCCAGTTGGAAAAACTGTTTTTT
CDR3 protein: CASSQLEKLFF

V gene: TRBV5-6
J gene: TRBJ2-7
D gene: -
clone size: -
CDR3 DNA: TGTGCCAGCAGCTTTCCAGTAGGCCAAACCTACGAGCAGTACTTC
CDR3 protein: CASSFPVGQTYEQYF

V gene: TRBV7-2
J gene: TRBJ2-7
D gene: -
clone size: -
CDR3 DNA: TGTGCCAGCAGCTTAGTAGTTAGCGCACCCTACGAGCAGTACTTC
CDR3 protein: CASSLVVSAPYEQYF

V gene: TRBV11-2
J gene: TRBJ2-5
D gene: TRBD1
clone size: few
CDR3 DNA: TGTGCCAGCAGCTTAGGCGATCTCGGGACAGGGCCACAAGAGACCCAGTACTTC
CDR3 protein: CASSLGDLGTGPQETQYF

V gene: TRBV4-1
J gene: TRBJ2-7
D gene: -
clone size: -
CDR3 DNA: TGCGCCAGCAGCACGGACAGCCCCTACGAGCAGTACTTC
CDR3 protein: CASSTDSPYEQYF

V gene: TRBV7-8
J gene: TRBJ2-1
D gene: -
clone size: -
CDR3 DNA: TGTGCCAGCAGCTTAGCGGGGGCCCCCAATGAGCAGTTCTTC
CDR3 protein: CASSLAGAPNEQFF

V gene: TRBV7-9
J gene: TRBJ1-4
D gene: TRBD1
clone size: many
CDR3 DNA: TGTGCCAGCAGCTTAGACTGGACAGGGAGGGCTGAAAAACTGTTTTTT
CDR3 protein: CASSLDWTGRAEKLFF

V gene: TRBV25-1
J gene: TRBJ2-7
D gene: -
clone size: -
CDR3 DNA: TGTGCCAGCAGTGATTTAGGGGATTACGAGCAGTACTTC
CDR3 protein: CASSDLGDYEQYF

V gene: TRBV12-3/TRBV12-4
J gene: TRBJ2-2
D gene: TRBD2
clone size: few
CDR3 DNA: TGTGCCAGCAGTTTACTAGCGGGAGACTCCGGGGAGCTGTTTTTT
CDR3 protein: CASSLLAGDSGELFF

V gene: TRBV29-1
J gene: TRBJ2-1
D gene: TRBD2
clone size: many
CDR3 DNA: TGCAGCGCCCGACGGGCGGGAGGGGGCTCCTACAATGAGCAGTTCTTC
CDR3 protein: CSARRAGGGSYNEQFF

V gene: TRBV20-1
J gene: TRBJ2-7
D gene: TRBD2
clone size: -
CDR3 DNA: TGCAGTGCTAGACGACTAGCGGGAACCTACGAGCAGTACTTC
CDR3 protein: CSARRLAGTYEQYF

V gene: TRBV5-5
J gene: TRBJ2-1
D gene: -
clone size: few
CDR3 DNA: TGTGCCAGCACAGGGGAAGGGGCACTTAACAATGAGCAGTTCTTC
CDR3 protein: CASTGEGALNNEQFF

V gene: TRBV29-1
J gene: TRBJ2-5
D gene: TRBD2
clone size: many
CDR3 DNA: TGCAGCGTTGAGGGACTAGCGGGAGGGGTTGAGACCCAGTACTTC
CDR3 protein: CSVEGLAGGVETQYF

V gene: TRBV27
J gene: TRBJ1-4
D gene: TRBD1
clone size: many
CDR3 DNA: TGTGCCAGCAGACAGACAGGGGTTGGAGAAAAACTGTTTTTT
CDR3 protein: CASRQTGVGEKLFF

V gene: TRBV5-6
J gene: TRBJ2-7
D gene: -
clone size: few
CDR3 DNA: TGTGCCAGCAGCTTGGACTCTCGGGGCTGGACGGGCTCTAACTCCTTGGAGCAGTACTTC
CDR3 protein: CASSLDSRGWTGSNSLEQYF

V gene: TRBV12-3/TRBV12-4
J gene: TRBJ2-1
D gene: -
clone size: many
CDR3 DNA: TGTGCCAGCAGTTCGACCACCCCTGACAATGAGCAGTTCTTC
CDR3 protein: CASSSTTPDNEQFF

V gene: TRBV20-1
J gene: TRBJ2-7
D gene: -
clone size: -
CDR3 DNA: TGCAGTGCTAGACCGCCGGGACACCTGGACCTCGAGCAGTACTTC
CDR3 protein: CSARPPGHLDLEQYF

V gene: TRBV20-1
J gene: TRBJ2-3
D gene: TRBD2
clone size: -
CDR3 DNA: TGCAGTGCTAGAAAATTTGGGTCTAGCGGGAGTACAGATACGCAGTATTTT
CDR3 protein: CSARKFGSSGSTDTQYF

V gene: TRBV29-1
J gene: TRBJ2-2
D gene: -
clone size: -
CDR3 DNA: TGCAGCGTTGAACAGGGGTTAAACACCGGGGAGCTGTTTTTT
CDR3 protein: CSVEQGLNTGELFF

V gene: TRBV6-5
J gene: TRBJ2-3
D gene: TRBD2
clone size: few
CDR3 DNA: TGTGCCAGCAGTTACGTAACGGGAGGGGTTAATACGCAGTATTTT
CDR3 protein: CASSYVTGGVNTQYF

V gene: TRBV29-1
J gene: TRBJ2-3
D gene: -
clone size: few
CDR3 DNA: TGCAGCGTTGAAGATCCGGAGCAGATGTCCCCATTGGGGCAGTATTTT
CDR3 protein: CSVEDPEQMSPLGQYF

V gene: TRBV7-9
J gene: TRBJ2-3
D gene: -
clone size: few
CDR3 DNA: TGTGCCAGCAGCACCCTAGGGGTCGCAGATACGCAGTATTTT
CDR3 protein: CASSTLGVADTQYF

V gene: TRBV9
J gene: TRBJ2-3
D gene: -
clone size: few
CDR3 DNA: TGTGCCAGCAGCCAAAGCGGGAGCACAGATACGCAGTATTTT
CDR3 protein: CASSQSGSTDTQYF

V gene: TRBV12-3/TRBV12-4
J gene: TRBJ2-5
D gene: -
clone size: -
CDR3 DNA: TGTGCCAGCAGCGATTACCAGGGGAATGGAGAGACCCAGTACTTC
CDR3 protein: CASSDYQGNGETQYF

V gene: TRBV27
J gene: TRBJ1-1
D gene: TRBD1
clone size: -
CDR3 DNA: TGTGCCAGCAGCCCGGGACAGGGCTTCGGTAACACTGAAGCTTTCTTT
CDR3 protein: CASSPGQGFGNTEAFF

V gene: TRBV27
J gene: TRBJ2-7
D gene: -
clone size: many
CDR3 DNA: TGTGCCAGCAGTTTGACGACGGAAGCCTACGAGCAGTACTTC
CDR3 protein: CASSLTTEAYEQYF

V gene: TRBV27
J gene: TRBJ2-2
D gene: -
clone size: -
CDR3 DNA: TGTGCCAGCAGTTTAACCGACGGGACCGGGGAGCTGTTTTTT
CDR3 protein: CASSLTDGTGELFF